These T cell receptor beta chains were read from a single sample in a study of T-cell memory formation after mild COVID-19. TCRdb ran MiXCR on the 5' RACE reads and lists one entry per CDR3 protein. The table has about 130,000 distinct CDR3 sequences, 5% to 6.5% seen once. Sequencing used PBMCs or a T cell subset sorted from them (not recorded which). These receptors were collected from an adult woman who had mild COVID-19 (a few samples of this study predate the infection). Cell type and time point are not known. CDR3s include the opening cysteine and the closing phenylalanine or tryptophan. The size entry is marked missing in some rows and otherwise reads once, few, many or a size class.

J gene | V gene | clone size | CDR3 protein
TRBJ1-4 | TRBV12-3/TRBV12-4 | . | CASSFSRNEKLFF
TRBJ1-2 | TRBV27 | . | CASSLLGDGGGYTF
TRBJ2-7 | TRBV9 | . | CASSPGGGAPGEQYF
TRBJ2-3 | TRBV9 | few | CASSVASSGSGADTQYF
TRBJ2-7 | TRBV11-2 | . | CASSSLRDRGAYEQYF
TRBJ2-4 | TRBV20-1 | many | CSARPLRDRGEMGIQYF
TRBJ2-3 | TRBV5-4 | . | CASTYRNPAQDTQYF
TRBJ2-7 | TRBV10-3 | many | CAISEPSGRPPYEQYF
TRBJ2-3 | TRBV20-1 | . | CSALRLGTDTQYF
TRBJ2-2 | TRBV5-1 | many | CASSLVPGAGTGELFF
TRBJ1-5 | TRBV6-2/TRBV6-3 | . | CASSREGGGNQPQHF
TRBJ2-1 | TRBV5-1 | many | CASNPQGLAVSSYNEQFF
TRBJ2-1 | TRBV2 | . | CASSRLDEQFF
TRBJ2-1 | TRBV9 | few | CASSPGGEGPYNEQFF
TRBJ2-1 | TRBV20-1 | many | CSARAILRVNNEQFF
TRBJ2-2 | TRBV18 | few | CASSPSTPKSTGELFF
TRBJ1-6 | TRBV14 | few | CASSQEAGVNNSPLHF
TRBJ1-5 | TRBV12-3/TRBV12-4 | few | CASSFAVGGVQPQHF
TRBJ2-2 | TRBV5-1 | . | CASSAPGNTGELFF
TRBJ2-5 | TRBV7-2 | . | CASQAGRFKETQYF
TRBJ1-3 | TRBV11-2 | few | CASSLSLGSGNTIYF
TRBJ1-5 | TRBV7-2 | many | CASTEGGTQPQHF
TRBJ2-7 | TRBV20-1 | many | CSAEGVSQGRRNEQYF
TRBJ2-1 | TRBV18 | few | CASSPPRAGVTYNEQFF
TRBJ1-1 | TRBV6-5 | few | CASSSPTGTPNTEAFF
TRBJ2-7 | TRBV6-1 | many | CASMGIWGTSSYEQYF
TRBJ2-7 | TRBV3-1 | many | CASSRSGGESYEQYF
TRBJ2-3 | TRBV12-3/TRBV12-4 | few | CATKPGTDTQYF
TRBJ1-2 | TRBV5-1 | few | CASSWGQGTNYGYTF
TRBJ2-3 | TRBV5-1 | . | CASSLGNNWDTQYF
TRBJ2-7 | TRBV5-1 | many | CASSLPGHHSYEQYF
TRBJ2-1 | TRBV5-1 | few | CASSPRLAGGYEQFF
TRBJ1-5 | TRBV12-3/TRBV12-4 | many | CASSLYQLGRVSNQPQHF
TRBJ2-3 | TRBV5-1 | few | CASSLGHSGDVTDTQYF
TRBJ2-2 | TRBV2 | . | CASNGGTGELFF
TRBJ2-4 | TRBV7-3 | . | CASSFGTENIQYF
TRBJ2-2 | TRBV7-3 | many | CASSWSSGGNTGELFF
TRBJ2-3 | TRBV2 | . | CASSEPGLAGAQLNLDTQYF
TRBJ2-7 | TRBV9 | . | CASSVDGTDLYEQYF
TRBJ2-3 | TRBV7-2 | many | CASSLALAGGTDTQYF
TRBJ1-1 | TRBV3-1 | . | CASSQSSEAFF
TRBJ2-5 | TRBV25-1 | . | CASSEKRVETQYF
TRBJ1-1 | TRBV5-1 | many | CASSPASNTEAFF
TRBJ2-1 | TRBV12-5 | many | CASGHSHTQFF
TRBJ2-7 | TRBV7-9 | many | CASSLLDWKQIVADEQYF
TRBJ2-3 | TRBV7-2 | many | CASSSRFEMQYF
TRBJ1-5 | TRBV30 | . | CAWTQGNSNQPQHF
TRBJ2-7 | TRBV5-1 | . | CASSQAPTGSSYEQYF
TRBJ2-1 | TRBV29-1 | many | CSVGKEYNEQFF
TRBJ2-1 | TRBV7-2 | many | CASSLLRTHNEQFF
TRBJ2-5 | TRBV5-5 | . | CASSSAIQETQYF
TRBJ2-1 | TRBV7-8 | many | CASSLRDGGSYNEQFF
TRBJ1-1 | TRBV18 | many | CASSSGQGVTEAFF
TRBJ2-5 | TRBV7-2 | many | CASSWGGLAGIQETQYF